This is a list of T cell receptor beta chains from one sample in a study of blood T cell repertoires in COVID-19. Libraries were prepared by immunoSEQ multiplex PCR; TCRdb keeps only in-frame clonotypes and omits some of them. The sample lists some 180,000 clones; approximately 80% were seen once. Sequencing was performed on PBMCs or T cells enriched from blood (not recorded which). The receptors originated from a man in his sixties who had been exposed to COVID-19. CDR3s include the opening cysteine and the closing phenylalanine or tryptophan.

TRBV3-1/TRBV3-2	TRBJ1-4	CASSQAGKNEKLFF
TRBV3-1/TRBV3-2	TRBJ2-1	CASSPGLHYNEQFF
TRBV18	TRBJ2-6	CASSPLARSGANVLTF
TRBV6-5	TRBJ2-5	CFTGLAGKETQYF
TRBV9	TRBJ2-3	CASSARPGSDTQYF
TRBV27	TRBJ1-6	CASRELTGEYSPLHF
TRBV29-1	TRBJ1-4	CSVAEGVEKLFF
TRBV7-3	TRBJ2-5	CASSWTGGGETQYF
TRBV19	TRBJ2-7	CASSGLAGTYEQYF
TRBV6-1	TRBJ1-2	CASSEVQNYGYTF
TRBV18	TRBJ1-1	CASSTGQGEAFF
TRBV6-5	TRBJ2-1	CASSSTGGGFNEQFF
TRBV19	TRBJ1-5	CASSTSDGGGNQPQHF
TRBV5-6	TRBJ2-3	CASSLDFTDTQYF
TRBV9	TRBJ2-1	CASSVVAGDYNEQFF
TRBV6-5	TRBJ1-3	CAVQGSGNTIYF
TRBV24-1	TRBJ2-2	CATSDRTGAGELFF
TRBV13	TRBJ2-7	CASSPPGRTVSYEQYF
TRBV5-1	TRBJ2-5	CASSPDGQLETQYF
TRBV10-2	TRBJ2-7	CASSDSYEQYF
TRBV19	TRBJ1-3	CASRNRVGNTIYF
TRBV11-3	TRBJ1-1	CASSLGSVPMNTEAFF
TRBV5-6	TRBJ2-6	CASSLAGSGANVLTF
TRBV6-5	TRBJ2-2	CASSYIWRVGTGELFF
TRBV5-1	TRBJ1-4	CASSLVAGYNEKLFF
TRBV2	TRBJ2-5	CASSEALLASGGTQYF
TRBV2	TRBJ1-2	CASSLDRGDYGYTF
TRBV5-4	TRBJ1-2	CASSSGTANYGYTF
TRBV2	TRBJ1-6	CASSEDRQRNSPLHF
TRBV7-2	TRBJ1-5	CASSPVPGQGPGNQPQHF
TRBV7-2	TRBJ2-7	CASSETTGWEQYF
TRBV18	TRBJ2-7	CASSRTGGYEQYF
TRBV24-1	TRBJ1-1	CASQRGNTEAFF
TRBV14	TRBJ2-1	CASSQWTSRYNEQFF
TRBV29-1	TRBJ2-3	CSVTPPGQATDTQYF
TRBV11-1	TRBJ1-1	CASSRSGNTEAFF
TRBV9	TRBJ1-1	CASSVDNREYTEAFF
TRBV5-4	TRBJ2-7	CASSRTAPSYEQYF
TRBV2	TRBJ1-1	CASRRRTDNTEAFF
TRBV6-5	TRBJ2-2	CASSSFAGGELFF
TRBV7-9	TRBJ1-5	CASSSTGDFSNQPQHF
TRBV15	TRBJ2-1	CATSRDRVLAGVNEQFF
TRBV19	TRBJ2-2	CASFGQGNTGELFF
TRBV13	TRBJ1-5	CASSFGGNQPQHF
TRBV19	TRBJ2-7	CASSIAGTGYEQYF
TRBV2	TRBJ2-1	CASSEGPHEQFF
TRBV6-6	TRBJ1-3	CASSQLGGVENTIYF
TRBV18	TRBJ1-6	CASSPGGLHNSPLHF
TRBV11-2	TRBJ2-3	CASSLGAGRSTDTQYF
TRBV2	TRBJ2-5	CASSGSSGRQETQYF
TRBV19	TRBJ2-3	CASSIPGQSTQYF
TRBV27	TRBJ1-5	CASSDRVGSNQPQHF
TRBV6-2/TRBV6-3	TRBJ1-5	CASSYSGRGGNQPQHF
TRBV9	TRBJ1-3	CASSAPSTGGFAIYF
TRBV19	TRBJ2-3	CASRTSRTGGTDTQYF
TRBV10-1	TRBJ1-2	CASSEQGFSPNGYTF
TRBV19	TRBJ1-5	CASSVIQGAGNQPQHF